This T cell receptor beta chain derives from a study of T cell responses to AZD1222 COVID-19 vaccine. Pooled samples include second doses given at about 4 or 12 weeks. Measured with immunoSEQ multiplex PCR; TCRdb has only the in-frame clones, and not every one. The table records approximately 130,000 clones, 88% of them present only once. V was clipped by 1 base and J by 0 bases, with 9 bases between them. The CDR3 runs to 15 residues. Germline-derived CDR1 and CDR2 are SEHNR and FQNEAQ (reference sequence). J is TRBJ1-1 and V is TRBV7-9; D gene uncertain. This TCR was sampled from an adult who received the AZD1222 COVID-19 vaccine. Sequencing was performed on peripheral blood, taken 28 days after the second AZD1222 dose. The CDR3 DNA reads as TGTGCCAGCAGCTTAGGGGTAGACATGAACACTGAAGCTTTCTTT. Protein product: CASSLGVDMNTEAFF.